This paragraph covers one T cell receptor beta chain sequence. Per the original data handling: Amplification from reference gene primers served as the basis for estimated nucleated cell counts. Repertoires were generated with immunoSEQ multiplex PCR, while TCRdb's copy carries only in-frame clones and drops some. V, J and clone size reflect that table, while D and trimming were determined from the DNA. The table lists approximately 97,000 clones, 85% to 90% of them singletons. The data belong to a study of blood T cell repertoires in COVID-19. Whole-study context: Sample material is recorded as cDNA or gDNA derived from T cells, B-cell-depleted T cells, or PBMCs.

The sample comprised peripheral blood. This receptor was obtained from a man aged 50 or older with COVID-19, enrolled during active disease.

DNA of the CDR3: TGTGCCAGCAGCTCGACAGGGGGTCTGGGCGGCTACACCTTC. Protein sequence: CASSSTGGLGGYTF. The rearrangement joins TRBV7-2 to TRBJ1-2, with 9 bases matching TRBD1. CDR1 and CDR2 (germline): SGHTA, FQGNSA. Trimming removed 4 bases from V and 8 bases from J; junction bases left unmatched: 8. This CDR3 is built from 14 residues.